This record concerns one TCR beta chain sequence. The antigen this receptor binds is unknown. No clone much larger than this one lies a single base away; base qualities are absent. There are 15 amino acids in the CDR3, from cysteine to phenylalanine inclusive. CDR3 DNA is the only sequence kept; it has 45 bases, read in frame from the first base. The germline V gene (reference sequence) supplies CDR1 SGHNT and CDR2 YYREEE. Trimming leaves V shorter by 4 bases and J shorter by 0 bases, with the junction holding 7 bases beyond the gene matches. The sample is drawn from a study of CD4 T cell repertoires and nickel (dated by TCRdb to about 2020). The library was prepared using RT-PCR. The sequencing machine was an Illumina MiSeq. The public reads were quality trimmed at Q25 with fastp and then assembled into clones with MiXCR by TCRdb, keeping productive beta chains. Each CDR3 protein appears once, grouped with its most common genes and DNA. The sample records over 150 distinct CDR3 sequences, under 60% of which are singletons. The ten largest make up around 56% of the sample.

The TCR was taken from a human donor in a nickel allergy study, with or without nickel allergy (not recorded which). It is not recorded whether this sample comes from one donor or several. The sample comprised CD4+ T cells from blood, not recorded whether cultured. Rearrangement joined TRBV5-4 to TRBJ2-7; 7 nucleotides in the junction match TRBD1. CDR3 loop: CASSRQGASSYEQYF. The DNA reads TGTGCCAGCAGCCGACAGGGCGCTAGCTCCTACGAGCAGTACTTC.